This T cell receptor (beta chain) was sequenced during a study of blood T cell repertoires in COVID-19. Germline assignment: CDR1 SNHLY and CDR2 FYNNEI. J gave up 7 bases and V 5 bases, and 13 bases lay outside the gene matches. This CDR3 region has 17 residues. Repertoires were generated with immunoSEQ multiplex PCR, while TCRdb's copy carries only in-frame clones and drops some. The table includes around 290,000 clones, 90% detected once. Symptom resolution, clearance, or two negative PCRs marked donors in Cohort 3 as recovered. The TCR originated in a woman in her 30s who had recovered from COVID-19. The rearrangement uses TRBV2 and TRBJ2-1, with 11 positions matching TRBD2. The sample comprised PBMCs or T cells enriched from blood (not recorded which). DNA for the CDR3: TGTGCCAGCAGTACATTGGGTCTAGCGGGAGGTTTGAATGAGCAGTTCTTC. This encodes CASSTLGLAGGLNEQFF.